The 16 T cell receptor beta chains below were found in one sample sequenced in a study of blood T cell repertoires in COVID-19. Sequencing used immunoSEQ multiplex PCR; TCRdb keeps in-frame clones, though not all of them. The table shows about 190,000 clones, with 84% occurring only once. The sample was peripheral blood. These receptors all stem from a woman in her sixties or seventies with active or convalescent COVID-19.

The chain links TRBV21-1 to TRBJ1-4; the table's D call TRBD1 went unverified against the DNA. TRBV21-1 represents a pseudogene. This CDR3 is built from 18 residues. This CDR3 reads CASSKGRGSVLTNEKLFF. The CDR3 DNA follows: TGTGCCAGCAGCAAAGGCAGGGGGTCAGTTTTAACTAATGAAAAACTGTTTTTT.

This chain connects TRBV15 to TRBJ1-3; the D gene is possibly TRBD1 (5 bases). Trimming stripped 2 bases from V and 0 bases from J, with 8 bases between. The CDR3 has 15 amino acids. The germline V gene encodes CDR1 LNHNV and CDR2 YYDKDF (reference sequence). CDR3 DNA sequence: TGTGCCACCAGCAGAAGACAGATCTCTGGAAACACCATATATTTT. It specifies CATSRRQISGNTIYF.

This clone was observed a few times. The rearrangement uses TRBV2 and TRBJ1-1; D remains unclear. V was clipped by 8 bases and J by 10 bases, with 5 bases between them. The CDR3 runs 8 residues. Per germline, CDR1 SNHLY and CDR2 FYNNEI. CDR3 loop: CASAGAFF. In DNA form, the CDR3 reads TGTGCCAGCGCGGGAGCTTTCTTT.

This clone was seen a few times. The gene calls are TRBV6-6 and TRBJ1-5, with D uncertain. The ends were cut back, 0 bases at V and 1 base at J, with 7 bases in the middle. Germline values: CDR1 MNHNY, CDR2 SVGAGI (reference sequence). The CDR3 contains 15 residues. CDR3: CASSYSSRSNQPQHF. CDR3 DNA: TGTGCCAGCAGTTACTCGTCCAGAAGCAATCAGCCCCAGCATTTT.

This clone appeared a single time. The CDR3 DNA reads as TGCGCCAGCAGCTTGGGTGGCGGGGGCCGTGGAAACATTCAGTACTTC. It translates to CASSLGGGGRGNIQYF. The chain recombines TRBV5-1 with TRBJ2-4; a possible D gene is TRBD2 (7 bases). CDR1 is SGHRS and CDR2 is YFSETQ in the germline V gene. Trimming removed 0 bases from V and 6 bases from J, with 16 bases in between. CDR3 length equals 16 residues.

This chain connects TRBV7-8 to TRBJ2-7, with a weak D call TRBD1 (6 bases). V was clipped by 4 bases and J by 0 bases, with 10 bases between them. Germline CDR1 is SGHVS and CDR2 is FQNEAQ. The CDR3 covers 14 residues. CDR3: CASSYRDNSYEQYF. The CDR3, as DNA: TGTGCCAGCAGCTACCGGGACAACTCCTACGAGCAGTACTTC.

A word on this clone: This may arise from a read error, as a much more abundant clone is one base away. Distinct nucleotide sequences in the sample also encode this CDR3. The chain joins TRBV5-6 to TRBJ2-7, with 10 positions matching TRBD2. CDR3 length equals 14 residues. The V and J ends lost 1 base and 3 bases, in that order; junction bases with no gene match: 1. CDR1 and CDR2 from the germline V gene are SGHDT and YYEEEE. CDR3 amino acids: CASSLTSGNYEQYF. CDR3 sequence (DNA): TGTGCCAGCAGCTTGACTAGCGGGAACTACGAGCAGTACTTC.

This clone was detected many times. The rearrangement links TRBV14 to TRBJ2-2; D is unclear. In germline, CDR1 is SGHDN, CDR2 FVKESK. The V and J ends lost 5 bases and 5 bases respectively, with 9 bases between them. The CDR3 covers 13 residues. CDR3 residues: CASSSQMTGELFF. The CDR3 DNA is TGTGCCAGCAGCAGTCAGATGACCGGGGAGCTGTTTTTT.

The chain links TRBV7-3 to TRBJ1-1; D gene uncertain. Germline values: CDR1 SGHTA, CDR2 FQGTGA. Between the trimmed V and J ends, which lost 1 base and 1 base, there was a span of 13 bases. This CDR3 contains 16 residues. CDR3 loop: CASSLMRLQTNTEAFF. Here the CDR3 DNA reads TGTGCCAGCAGCTTAATGCGTCTGCAAACGAACACTGAAGCTTTCTTT.

The V gene is TRBV20-1, the J gene TRBJ2-5, with D possibly TRBD2 on 6 matching bases. The CDR3 sequence is 14 residues long. Trimming left V 3 bases short and J 2 bases short, with 13 bases between. The germline gives CDR1 DFQATT, CDR2 SNEGSKA (reference sequence). DNA for the CDR3: TGCAGTGCTAGTTCGTTAGCGGTTCAAGAGACCCAGTACTTC. Amino acid sequence: CSASSLAVQETQYF.

The chain combines TRBV18 with TRBJ2-5, with D maybe TRBD2 (6 bases). With 2 bases removed from V and 3 bases from J, the gap between germline ends came to 10 bases. The germline gives CDR1 KGHSH, CDR2 LQKENI. The CDR3 contains 14 residues. In DNA form, the CDR3 reads TGTGCCAGCTCACCAACCAGGAGGGAAGAGACCCAGTACTTC. Amino acid sequence: CASSPTRREETQYF. The variable domain in full, with the rest retrieved from reference TRBV18 and TRBJ2-5, is NAGVMQNPRHLVRRRGQEARLRCSPMKGHSHVYWYRQLPEEGLKFMVYLQKENIIDESGMPKERFSAEFPKEGPSILRIQQVVRGDSAAYFCASSPTRREETQYFGPGTRLLVL.

J is TRBJ1-1 and V is TRBV5-1, with 7 bases matching TRBD1. Trimming cost V 4 bases and J 6 bases; bases outside gene matches: 18. CDR1 SGHRS and CDR2 YFSETQ come from the germline V gene. CDR3 length equals 17 residues. This CDR3 is CASSIGTVRRWEAEAFF. In DNA form, the CDR3 reads TGCGCCAGCAGCATAGGGACAGTTCGACGGTGGGAGGCTGAAGCTTTCTTT.

The rearrangement joins TRBV6-6 to TRBJ2-4; 7 bases are a match to TRBD1. V was clipped by 6 bases and J by 15 bases; unmatched bases: 14. This CDR3 spans 13 amino acids. Looked up from germline, CDR1 is MNHNY and CDR2 is SVGAGI (reference sequence). CDR3 in amino acids: CASRFAEDRLGYF. Here the CDR3 DNA reads TGTGCCAGCAGGTTCGCCGAGGACAGGTTAGGGTACTTC.

This chain uses TRBV29-1 with TRBJ2-1, with 9 bases identical to TRBD2. CDR1 is SQVTM and CDR2 is ANQGSEA in the germline V gene. The junction had 8 bases not matched to a gene; V was cut back by 4 bases and J by 4 bases. The CDR3 spans 15 residues. Written as DNA, the CDR3 is TGCAGCGTTGCCCCGACTAGCGGAGTGTACAATGAGCAGTTCTTC. This sequence encodes CSVAPTSGVYNEQFF.

The rearrangement uses TRBV28 and TRBJ2-7; D call uncertain. The germline V gene has CDR1 MDHEN and CDR2 SYDVKM. V was shortened by 3 bases and J by 6 bases, with 9 bases between the two germline ends. This CDR3 is built from 12 residues. In nucleotides, the CDR3 is TGTGCCAGCAGTTTTACGGGTTTCGAGCAGTACTTC. This translates into CASSFTGFEQYF.

The V gene is TRBV11-1, the J gene TRBJ2-3; D not resolved. Between the trimmed V and J ends, which lost 5 bases and 2 bases, there was a span of 8 bases. Germline V gene data show CDR1 as SGHAT and CDR2 as FQDESV (reference sequence). This CDR3 comprises 13 residues. The CDR3 loop reads CASSPTNTDTQYF. In DNA, the CDR3 is TGTGCCAGCAGCCCGACAAACACAGATACGCAGTATTTT.